This T cell receptor (beta chain) was found in a study of blood T cell repertoires in COVID-19. At the level of the study: Spain, Italy and the United States supplied samples that represented acute and convalescent COVID-19. Sources were T cells, B-cell-depleted T cells, or PBMCs; the material itself was cDNA or gDNA.

The germline V gene has CDR1 SNHLY and CDR2 FYNNEI. This CDR3 has 14 residues. The V segment lost 7 bases and the J segment 4 bases; nucleotides outside the gene matches: 8. In the study's own analysis: Reference gene primer amplification yielded estimated nucleated cell counts. TCRdb's table, derived via immunoSEQ multiplex PCR, lists solely in-frame clones and lacks some. V and J calls and clone size come straight from that table; D and trimming were deduced from the DNA. Of roughly 68,000 clones in the sample, over 80% were seen once. The gene calls are TRBV2 and TRBJ2-5; 8 bases are shared with TRBD2. This TCR was recovered from an elderly woman with acute or convalescent COVID-19. The sequenced material came from peripheral blood. Here the CDR3 DNA reads TGTGCCAGCATGGCGGTCCTAGCGGGAGAGACCCAGTACTTC. It codes for CASMAVLAGETQYF.